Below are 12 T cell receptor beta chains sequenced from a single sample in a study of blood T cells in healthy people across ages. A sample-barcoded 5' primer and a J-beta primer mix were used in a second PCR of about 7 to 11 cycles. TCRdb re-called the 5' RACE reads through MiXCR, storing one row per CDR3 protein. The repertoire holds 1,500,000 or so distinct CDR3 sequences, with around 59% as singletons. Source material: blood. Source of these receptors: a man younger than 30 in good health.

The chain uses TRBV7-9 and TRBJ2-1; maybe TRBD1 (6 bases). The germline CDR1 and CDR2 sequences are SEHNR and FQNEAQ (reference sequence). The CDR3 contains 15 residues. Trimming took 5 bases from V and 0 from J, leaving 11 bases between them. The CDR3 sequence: CASSRDTSSYNEQFF. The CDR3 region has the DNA TGTGCCAGCAGCCGGGACACGAGCTCCTACAATGAGCAGTTCTTC.

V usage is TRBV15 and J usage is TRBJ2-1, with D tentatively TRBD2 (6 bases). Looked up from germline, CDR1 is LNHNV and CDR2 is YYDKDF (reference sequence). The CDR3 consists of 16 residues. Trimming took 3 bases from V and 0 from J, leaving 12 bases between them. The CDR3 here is CATSRPSDSSYNEQFF. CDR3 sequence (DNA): TGTGCCACCAGCAGGCCTAGCGACAGCTCCTACAATGAGCAGTTCTTC.

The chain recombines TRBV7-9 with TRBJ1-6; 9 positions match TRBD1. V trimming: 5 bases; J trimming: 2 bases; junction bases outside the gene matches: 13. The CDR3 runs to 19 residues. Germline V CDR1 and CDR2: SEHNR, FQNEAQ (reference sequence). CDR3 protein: CASSLKPRTGAAYNSPLHF. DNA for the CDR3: TGTGCCAGCAGCCTGAAACCAAGGACAGGGGCGGCCTATAATTCACCCCTCCACTTT.

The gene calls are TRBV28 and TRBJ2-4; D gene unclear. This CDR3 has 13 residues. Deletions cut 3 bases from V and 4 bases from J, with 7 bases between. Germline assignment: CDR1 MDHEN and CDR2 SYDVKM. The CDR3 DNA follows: TGTGCCAGCAGTTTTCAAGGGAAAAACATTCAGTACTTC. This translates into CASSFQGKNIQYF.

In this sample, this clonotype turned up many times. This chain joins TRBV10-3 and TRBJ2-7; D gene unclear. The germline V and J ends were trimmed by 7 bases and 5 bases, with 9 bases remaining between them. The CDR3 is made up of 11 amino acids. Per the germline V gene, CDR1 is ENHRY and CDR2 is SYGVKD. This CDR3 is CAIKGPNEQYF. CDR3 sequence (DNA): TGTGCCATCAAAGGGCCGAACGAGCAGTACTTC.

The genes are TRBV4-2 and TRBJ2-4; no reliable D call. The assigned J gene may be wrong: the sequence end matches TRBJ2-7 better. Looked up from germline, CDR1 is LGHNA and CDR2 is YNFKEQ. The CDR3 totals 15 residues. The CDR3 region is CASSQKEGVKYEQYF. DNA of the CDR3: TGTGCCAGCAGCCAGAAAGAAGGCGTGAAGTACGAGCAGTACTTC.

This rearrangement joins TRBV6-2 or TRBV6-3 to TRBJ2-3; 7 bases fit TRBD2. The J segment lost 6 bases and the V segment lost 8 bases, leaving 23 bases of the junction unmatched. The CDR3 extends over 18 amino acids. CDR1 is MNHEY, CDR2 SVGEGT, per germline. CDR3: CASEAGVLTLSSHDTQYF. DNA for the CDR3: TGTGCCAGCGAGGCGGGGGTGTTGACGTTGTCCTCCCACGATACGCAGTATTTT.

The CDR3 here is CASSLGTGMYEQFF. The CDR3 region has the DNA TGCGCCAGCAGCTTAGGGACAGGGATGTATGAGCAGTTCTTC. The chain employs TRBV5-1 and TRBJ2-1, with 9 bases matching TRBD1. Germline V lookup: CDR1 SGHRS, CDR2 YFSETQ. The length of the CDR3 is 14 residues. J was trimmed by 8 bases and V by 2 bases; bases with no gene match: 5.

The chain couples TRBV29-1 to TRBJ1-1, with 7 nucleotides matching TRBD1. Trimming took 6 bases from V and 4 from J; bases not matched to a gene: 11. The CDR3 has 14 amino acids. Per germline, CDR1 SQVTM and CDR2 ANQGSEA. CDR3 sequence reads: CSVTPGTAITEAFF. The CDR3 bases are TGCAGCGTGACGCCCGGGACAGCCATCACTGAAGCTTTCTTT.

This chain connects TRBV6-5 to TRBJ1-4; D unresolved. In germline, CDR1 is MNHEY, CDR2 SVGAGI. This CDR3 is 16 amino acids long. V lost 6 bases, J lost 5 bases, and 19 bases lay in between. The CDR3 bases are TGTGCCAGCAGCCCGTCAGGCAGTCATACGAATGAAAAACTGTTTTTT. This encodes CASSPSGSHTNEKLFF.

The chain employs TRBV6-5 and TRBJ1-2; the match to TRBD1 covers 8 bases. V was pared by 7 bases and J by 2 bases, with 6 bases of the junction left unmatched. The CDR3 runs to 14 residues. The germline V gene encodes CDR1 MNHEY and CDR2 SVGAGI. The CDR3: CASTQQGANYGYTF. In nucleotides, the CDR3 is TGTGCCAGCACCCAGCAGGGGGCGAACTATGGCTACACCTTC.

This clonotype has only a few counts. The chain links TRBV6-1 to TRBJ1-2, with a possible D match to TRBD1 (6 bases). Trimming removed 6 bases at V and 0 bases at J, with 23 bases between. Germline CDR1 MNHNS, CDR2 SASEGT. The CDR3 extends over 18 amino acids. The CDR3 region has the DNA TGTGCCAGCAGCGGAGTCCGGGACATCCGGGGAACTAACTATGGCTACACCTTC. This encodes CASSGVRDIRGTNYGYTF.